This passage covers 9 T cell receptor beta chains from one sample sequenced in a study of shared clonotypes between healthy human individuals (dated by TCRdb to the early 2020s). The library was prepared using the immunoSEQ multiplex PCR assay. TCRdb re-hosts the immuneACCESS table, in-frame sequences only. Its copies lack some clones; in the studies checked, an unresolved V gene accounts for under half of them, and the cause for the rest is not known. This sample has some 470,000 clones in its table, and over 65% of those were observed once. The ten largest clonotypes hold over 10% of the sample. Material: PBMCs. Receptor source: a woman aged 40 to 49 in good health. Some clones in this sample may be carry-over from other donors' samples.

The CDR3 spells CSVDYGQTYSTDTQYF. The DNA for the CDR3 is TGCAGCGTTGATTACGGACAGACATATAGCACAGATACGCAGTATTTT. The chain links TRBV29-1 to TRBJ2-3; the D gene is possibly TRBD1 (6 bases). CDR3 size: 16 residues. The germline gives CDR1 SQVTM, CDR2 ANQGSEA. The V and J ends lost 3 bases and 0 bases respectively, with 16 bases between them.

V is TRBV28 and J is TRBJ2-6; D not resolved. The germline CDR1 and CDR2 sequences are MDHEN and SYDVKM. V shed 3 bases and J shed 0 bases, with 6 bases lying between them. There are 15 residues in the CDR3. The CDR3 DNA follows: TGTGCCAGCAGTTTTGGTCTCTCTGGGGCCAACGTCCTGACTTTC. Translating gives CASSFGLSGANVLTF.

The chain carries TRBV7-9 and TRBJ1-2; D is unclear. Trimming took off 5 bases at V and 3 bases at J, with 19 bases between the two ends. CDR1 is SEHNR and CDR2 is FQNEAQ in the germline V gene (reference sequence). This CDR3 has 16 amino acids. The CDR3 reads CASSPGYPREDYGYTF. The CDR3 coding sequence is TGTGCCAGCAGCCCTGGGTATCCGAGGGAGGACTATGGCTACACCTTC.

The gene calls are TRBV2 and TRBJ2-3, with 7 positions matching TRBD1. Germline V gene data show CDR1 as SNHLY and CDR2 as FYNNEI. This CDR3 region has 17 residues. J was trimmed by 3 bases and V by 0 bases; bases with no gene match: 9. The CDR3 nucleotides read TGTGCCAGCAGTGAAGCGCGGGCAGGGGGTGGGACAGATACGCAGTATTTT. The encoded protein is CASSEARAGGGTDTQYF. Combining the CDR3 with reference TRBV2 and TRBJ2-3 gives the whole variable domain EPEVTQTPSHQVTQMGQEVILRCVPISNHLYFYWYRQILGQKVEFLVSFYNNEISEKSEIFDDQFSVERPDGSNFTLKIRSTKLEDSAMYFCASSEARAGGGTDTQYFGPGTRLTVL.

The chain recombines TRBV6-5 with TRBJ2-3, with D hard to call. V lost 6 bases to trimming and J lost 0 bases, with 10 bases between them. The CDR3 is 14 residues long. Germline assignment: CDR1 MNHEY and CDR2 SVGAGI. The CDR3 loop reads CASSPLASTDTQYF. The CDR3 nucleotides read TGTGCCAGCAGCCCCTTGGCTAGCACAGATACGCAGTATTTT.

This clone occurred many times. This rearrangement joins TRBV6-1 to TRBJ2-5; D possibly corresponds to TRBD1 (6 bases). The J call could be wrong; TRBJ2-7 is a better fit for the DNA end. The CDR3 totals 15 residues. Germline V lookup: CDR1 MNHNS, CDR2 SASEGT. The CDR3 DNA is TGTGCCAGCAGTGAAAGTGTGGGGGCCCCCTACGAGCAGTACTTC. Translating it yields CASSESVGAPYEQYF.

This sequence joins TRBV27 and TRBJ1-1; 9 bases fit TRBD1. The CDR3 contains 15 residues. Germline CDR1 and CDR2: MNHEY and SMNVEV (reference sequence). Trimming cost V 6 bases and J 4 bases; bases outside gene matches: 9. DNA of the CDR3: TGTGCCAGCAGCCTGACCGGGACAGGGACCACTGAAGCTTTCTTT. It yields the protein CASSLTGTGTTEAFF.

This clone has more than one count but fewer than ten. The gene calls are TRBV29-1 and TRBJ2-3; 8 bases align to TRBD1. Germline loops: CDR1 SQVTM, CDR2 ANQGSEA. The CDR3 length is 10 residues. The V gene end was trimmed by 4 bases and the J gene end by 9 bases; junction bases not matched to a gene: 0. CDR3 nucleotides: TGCAGCGTTGGGACAGGGACGCAGTATTTT. This translates into CSVGTGTQYF.

As concerns this clone: This probably arose from a read error, given a far larger clone one base away. At the DNA level, this CDR3 is encoded by other sequences in the same sample as well. This chain joins TRBV6-1 and TRBJ2-2; 7 bases align to TRBD2. Unmatched junction bases numbered 7, after V lost 7 bases and J lost 2 bases. The CDR3 loop spans 15 amino acids. The germline V gene has CDR1 MNHNS and CDR2 SASEGT. CDR3 nucleotide sequence: TGTGCCAGCAACGCGGGGGTGGAAAACACCGGGGAGCTGTTTTTT. Protein: CASNAGVENTGELFF.